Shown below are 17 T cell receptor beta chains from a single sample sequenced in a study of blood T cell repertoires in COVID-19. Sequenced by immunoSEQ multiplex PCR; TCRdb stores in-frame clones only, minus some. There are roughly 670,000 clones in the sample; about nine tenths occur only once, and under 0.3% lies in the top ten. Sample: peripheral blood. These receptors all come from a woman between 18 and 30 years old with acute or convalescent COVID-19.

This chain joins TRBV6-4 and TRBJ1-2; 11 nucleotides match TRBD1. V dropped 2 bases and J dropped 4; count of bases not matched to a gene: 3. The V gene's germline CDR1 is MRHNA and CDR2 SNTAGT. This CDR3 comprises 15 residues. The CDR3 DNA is TGTGCCAGCAGTGACCGGACAGGGGGCACCTATGGCTACACCTTC. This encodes CASSDRTGGTYGYTF.

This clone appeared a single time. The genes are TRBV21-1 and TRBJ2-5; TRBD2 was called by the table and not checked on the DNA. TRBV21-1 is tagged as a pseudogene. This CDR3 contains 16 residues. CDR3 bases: TGTGCCAGCAGCAAAGCGGGAGGATATAGGTTTGAGACCCAGTACTTC. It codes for CASSKAGGYRFETQYF.

Here the CDR3 DNA reads TGTGCCACCAGTGGAGGGGGCCGGGAGCTGTTTTTT. It encodes CATSGGGRELFF. V gene TRBV24-1 combines with J gene TRBJ2-2, with TRBD1 identical over 7 bases. CDR3 length equals 12 residues. Germline V CDR1 and CDR2: KGHDR, SFDVKD. The ends lost 5 bases at V and 9 bases at J; junction bases unmatched: 2.

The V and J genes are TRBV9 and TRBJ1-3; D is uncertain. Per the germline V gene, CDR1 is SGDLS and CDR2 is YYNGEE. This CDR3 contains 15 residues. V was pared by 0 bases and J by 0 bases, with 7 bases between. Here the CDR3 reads CASSVDGVSGNTIYF. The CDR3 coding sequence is TGTGCCAGCAGCGTAGACGGGGTCTCTGGAAACACCATATATTTT. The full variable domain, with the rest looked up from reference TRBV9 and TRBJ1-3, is DSGVTQTPKHLITATGQRVTLRCSPRSGDLSVYWYQQSLDQGLQFLIQYYNGEERAKGNILERFSAQQFPDLHSELNLSSLELGDSALYFCASSVDGVSGNTIYFGEGSWLTVV.

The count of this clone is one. In nucleotides, the CDR3 is TGTGCCAGCAGCGCCGACAGTTTCCATGGCTACACCTTC. It specifies CASSADSFHGYTF. V and J are TRBV9 and TRBJ1-2; tentative D call: TRBD1 (5 bases). The V end lost 3 bases, the J end lost 6 bases, and 12 bases lay between the germline ends. The CDR3 has 13 amino acids. Looked up from germline, CDR1 is SGDLS and CDR2 is YYNGEE.

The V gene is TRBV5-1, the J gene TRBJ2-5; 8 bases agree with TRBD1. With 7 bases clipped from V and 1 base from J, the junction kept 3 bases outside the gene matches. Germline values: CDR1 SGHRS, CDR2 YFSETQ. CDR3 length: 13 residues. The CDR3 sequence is CASSGGPQETQYF. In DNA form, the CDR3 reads TGCGCCAGCTCAGGGGGCCCCCAAGAGACCCAGTACTTC.

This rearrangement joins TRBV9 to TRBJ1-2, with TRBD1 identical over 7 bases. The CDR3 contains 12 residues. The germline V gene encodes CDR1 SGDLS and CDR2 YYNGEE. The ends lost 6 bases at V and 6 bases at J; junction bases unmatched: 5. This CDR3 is CASTGTVNGYTF. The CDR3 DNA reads TGTGCCAGCACCGGGACAGTTAATGGCTACACCTTC.

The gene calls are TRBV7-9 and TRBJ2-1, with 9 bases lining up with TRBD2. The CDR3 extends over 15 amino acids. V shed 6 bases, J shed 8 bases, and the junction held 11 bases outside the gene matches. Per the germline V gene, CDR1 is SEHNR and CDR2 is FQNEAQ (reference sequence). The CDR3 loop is CASSKGGLAVHEQFF. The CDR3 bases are TGTGCCAGCAGTAAAGGGGGACTAGCAGTACATGAGCAGTTCTTC.

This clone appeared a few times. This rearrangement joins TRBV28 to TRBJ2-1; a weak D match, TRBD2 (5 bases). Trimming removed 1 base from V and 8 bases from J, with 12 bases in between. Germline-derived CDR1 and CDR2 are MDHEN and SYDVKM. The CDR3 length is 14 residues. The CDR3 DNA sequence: TGTGCCAGCAGTTTATCGGGAACAACCCATGAGCAGTTCTTC. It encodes CASSLSGTTHEQFF.

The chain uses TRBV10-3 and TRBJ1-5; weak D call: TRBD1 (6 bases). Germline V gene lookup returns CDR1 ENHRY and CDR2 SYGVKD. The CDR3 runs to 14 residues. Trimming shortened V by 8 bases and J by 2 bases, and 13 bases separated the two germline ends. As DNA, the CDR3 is TGTGCCATCGCGACAGGCGGTGGCAATCAGCCCCAGCATTTT. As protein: CAIATGGGNQPQHF.

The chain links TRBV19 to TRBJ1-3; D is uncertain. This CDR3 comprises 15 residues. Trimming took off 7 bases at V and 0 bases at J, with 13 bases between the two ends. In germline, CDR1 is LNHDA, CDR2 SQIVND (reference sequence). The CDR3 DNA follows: TGTGCCAGTAAAGGACTTTTCAGCTCTGGAAACACCATATATTTT. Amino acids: CASKGLFSSGNTIYF.

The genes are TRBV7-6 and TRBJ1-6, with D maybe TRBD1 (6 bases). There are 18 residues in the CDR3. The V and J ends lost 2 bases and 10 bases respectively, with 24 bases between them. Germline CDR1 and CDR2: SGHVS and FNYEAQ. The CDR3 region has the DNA TGTGCCAGCAGCTTAAGGAAGCAATCGACAGGTGGAGAGTCACCCCTCCACTTT. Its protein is CASSLRKQSTGGESPLHF.

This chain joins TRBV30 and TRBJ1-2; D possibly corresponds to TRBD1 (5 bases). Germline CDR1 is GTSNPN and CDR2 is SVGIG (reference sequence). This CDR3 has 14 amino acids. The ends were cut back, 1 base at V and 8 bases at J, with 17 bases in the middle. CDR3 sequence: CAWSGSSGLRGYTF. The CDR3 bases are TGTGCCTGGAGTGGCTCATCGGGACTGCGGGGCTACACCTTC.

Here the CDR3 DNA reads TGTGCCAGCAGTCCGATGGGGCGGGGGAACTATGGCTACACCTTC. Protein product: CASSPMGRGNYGYTF. The chain recombines TRBV6-5 with TRBJ1-2, with D maybe TRBD1 (5 bases). The CDR3 totals 15 residues. V was trimmed by 5 bases and J by 2 bases, leaving 15 bases between them. Germline V gives CDR1 MNHEY, CDR2 SVGAGI.

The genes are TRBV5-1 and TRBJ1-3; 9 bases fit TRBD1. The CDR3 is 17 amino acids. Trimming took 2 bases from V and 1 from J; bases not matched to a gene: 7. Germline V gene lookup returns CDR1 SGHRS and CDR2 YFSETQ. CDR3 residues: CASSFGVGTGSGNTIYF. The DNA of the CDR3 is TGCGCCAGCAGCTTTGGGGTCGGGACAGGGTCTGGAAACACCATATATTTT.

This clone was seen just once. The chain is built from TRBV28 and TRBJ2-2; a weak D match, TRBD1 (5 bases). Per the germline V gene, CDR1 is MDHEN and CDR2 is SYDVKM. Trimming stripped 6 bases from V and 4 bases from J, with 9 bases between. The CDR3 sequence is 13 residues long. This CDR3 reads CASREQVTGELFF. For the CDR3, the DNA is TGTGCCAGCAGGGAACAGGTCACCGGGGAGCTGTTTTTT.

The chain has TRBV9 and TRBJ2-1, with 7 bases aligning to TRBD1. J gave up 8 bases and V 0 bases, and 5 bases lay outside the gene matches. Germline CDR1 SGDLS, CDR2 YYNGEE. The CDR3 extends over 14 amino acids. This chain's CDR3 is CASSVGLGGDEQFF. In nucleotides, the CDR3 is TGTGCCAGCAGCGTAGGGCTAGGGGGCGATGAGCAGTTCTTC.